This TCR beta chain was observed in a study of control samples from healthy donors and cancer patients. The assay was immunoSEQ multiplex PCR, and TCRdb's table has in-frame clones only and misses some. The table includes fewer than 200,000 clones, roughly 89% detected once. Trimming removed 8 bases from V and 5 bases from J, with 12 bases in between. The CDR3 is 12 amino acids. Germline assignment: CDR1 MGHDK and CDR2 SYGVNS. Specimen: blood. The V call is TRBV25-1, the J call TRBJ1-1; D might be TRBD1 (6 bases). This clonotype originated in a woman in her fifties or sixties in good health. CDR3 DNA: TGTGCCAGCCGCAGGGGATATACTGAAGCTTTCTTT. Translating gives CASRRGYTEAFF.